These 20 T cell receptor beta chains originate from one sample sequenced in a study of OX40 agonist ivuxolimab in advanced cancers. Generated by immunoSEQ multiplex PCR, the TCRdb table keeps only in-frame clones and is missing some. The top ten hold 5% of the sample, which has about 71,000 clones, about three quarters seen once. The source material was CD4+ or CD8+ T cells sorted from blood, sampled in a trial of the OX40 agonist ivuxolimab. Every receptor here comes from an adult with an advanced solid tumor such as melanoma, head and neck, liver or kidney cancer.

This sequence joins TRBV7-2 and TRBJ2-7; D remains unclear. Trimming stripped 6 bases from V and 2 bases from J, with 14 bases between. The CDR3 extends over 14 amino acids. The germline V gene encodes CDR1 SGHTA and CDR2 FQGNSA. CDR3 in DNA: TGTGCCAGCAGGCTCCGAGTAACAACCTACGAGCAGTACTTC. Protein product: CASRLRVTTYEQYF.

The chain recombines TRBV2 with TRBJ2-1; TRBD2 aligns across 12 bases. The CDR3 is made up of 16 amino acids. Unmatched junction bases numbered 10, after V lost 5 bases and J lost 8 bases. Germline V CDR1 and CDR2: SNHLY, FYNNEI. The DNA for the CDR3 is TGTGCCAGCAGTCGGACTAGCGGGAACGTGGAGGATGAGCAGTTCTTC. This sequence encodes CASSRTSGNVEDEQFF.

This clone was recorded once. CDR3 sequence reads: CASSSNRGYSNQPQHF. The CDR3 nucleotides are TGTGCCAGTAGTAGTAACAGGGGTTATAGCAATCAGCCCCAGCATTTT. This sequence joins TRBV19 and TRBJ1-5; 7 nucleotides line up with TRBD1. This CDR3 is built from 16 residues. Germline CDR1 reads LNHDA; CDR2 reads SQIVND (reference sequence). The trim removed 4 bases at V and 0 bases at J, leaving 6 bases unmatched.

The chain uses TRBV6-6 and TRBJ2-5; 9 bases fit TRBD2. J was trimmed by 4 bases and V by 0 bases; bases with no gene match: 6. This CDR3 spans 16 amino acids. Germline V lookup: CDR1 MNHNY, CDR2 SVGAGI (reference sequence). CDR3 in amino acids: CASSYSAGGDRETQYF. CDR3 bases: TGTGCCAGCAGTTACTCGGCGGGAGGGGACCGAGAGACCCAGTACTTC.

The chain couples TRBV19 to TRBJ1-5, with D uncertain. Germline CDR1 and CDR2: LNHDA and SQIVND (reference sequence). The ends were cut back, 10 bases at V and 0 bases at J, with 13 bases in the middle. The length of the CDR3 is 14 residues. The chain's CDR3 is CATRGDYSNQPQHF. The DNA of the CDR3 is TGTGCCACCCGAGGTGATTATAGCAATCAGCCCCAGCATTTT.

The chain couples TRBV6-4 to TRBJ1-2; tentatively, D is TRBD1 (5 bases). Germline CDR1 MRHNA, CDR2 SNTAGT. The CDR3 length is 15 residues. Trimming pared 4 bases from V and 2 bases from J, leaving 14 bases between. The CDR3 region is CASSAGTAANYGYTF. The CDR3 DNA reads as TGTGCCAGCAGTGCCGGGACCGCTGCCAACTATGGCTACACCTTC.

The count of this clone is one. V gene TRBV5-1 combines with J gene TRBJ1-1; a weak D match, TRBD1 (5 bases). V lost 8 bases, J lost 1 base, and 18 bases lay in between. The CDR3 loop spans 15 amino acids. Germline V gene sequence: CDR1 SGHRS, CDR2 YFSETQ. The CDR3 spells CASTYLGGSNTEAFF. The CDR3 DNA follows: TGCGCCAGTACGTACCTGGGGGGATCGAACACTGAAGCTTTCTTT.

V and J are TRBV7-2 and TRBJ2-5; 11 positions match TRBD2. The length of the CDR3 is 16 residues. Germline loops: CDR1 SGHTA, CDR2 FQGNSA. V shed 1 base, J shed 2 bases, and the junction held 3 bases outside the gene matches. CDR3 loop: CASSLGGTSGQETQYF. DNA of the CDR3: TGTGCCAGCAGCTTAGGGGGGACTAGCGGACAAGAGACCCAGTACTTC.

In nucleotides, the CDR3 is TGTGCCAGCCACTCTAATACCTATGGCTACACCTTC. It specifies CASHSNTYGYTF. The rearrangement links TRBV7-9 to TRBJ1-2; the D is unclear. CDR3 size: 12 residues. From germline, CDR1 is SEHNR and CDR2 FQNEAQ (reference sequence). Trimming took off 8 bases at V and 4 bases at J, with 11 bases between the two ends.

This clone was detected only once. The J gene is TRBJ2-4, the V gene TRBV6-6, with D possibly being TRBD2 (5 bases). The germline V gene encodes CDR1 MNHNY and CDR2 SVGAGI (reference sequence). Between the trimmed V and J ends, which lost 6 bases and 6 bases, there was a span of 15 bases. The CDR3 spans 14 residues. DNA of the CDR3: TGTGCCAGCAGCGACGGGAACAACGGAAACATTCAGTACTTC. This codes for CASSDGNNGNIQYF.

The rearrangement joins TRBV11-1 to TRBJ2-7, with D tentatively TRBD1 (5 bases). Germline V gene data show CDR1 as SGHAT and CDR2 as FQDESV (reference sequence). V was clipped by 3 bases and J by 3 bases, with 9 bases between them. The CDR3 is 13 amino acids. CDR3 nucleotides: TGTGCCAGCAGCTTCTCCGACAGCTACGAGCAGTACTTC. It translates to CASSFSDSYEQYF.

This sequence joins TRBV9 and TRBJ1-1, with a possible D match to TRBD1 (6 bases). Germline values: CDR1 SGDLS, CDR2 YYNGEE. V lost 0 bases and J lost 3, with 12 bases in between. The length of the CDR3 is 15 residues. The CDR3 region is CASSVDPGHHTEAFF. CDR3 bases: TGTGCCAGCAGCGTAGATCCGGGACACCACACTGAAGCTTTCTTT.

In regard to this clone: The same CDR3 is also encoded by other DNA sequences in this sample. The gene calls are TRBV5-6 and TRBJ1-2; 7 bases line up with TRBD1. Trimming took 3 bases from V and 4 from J; bases not matched to a gene: 3. Germline assignment: CDR1 SGHDT and CDR2 YYEEEE. The CDR3 has 13 amino acids. CDR3 protein: CASSSGQVYGYTF. CDR3 DNA sequence: TGTGCCAGCAGCTCCGGACAGGTCTATGGCTACACCTTC.

The rearrangement joins TRBV6-5 to TRBJ1-5; D not resolved. With 3 bases removed from V and 5 bases from J, the gap between germline ends came to 8 bases. Germline CDR1 is MNHEY and CDR2 is SVGAGI. The CDR3 spans 13 residues. The CDR3 coding sequence is TGTGCCAGCAGTTATAGGGAAGATCAGCCCCAGCATTTT. Translating gives CASSYREDQPQHF.

This chain links TRBV10-3 with TRBJ2-7, with 12 bases lining up with TRBD2. CDR1 and CDR2 (germline): ENHRY, SYGVKD. Trimming at V came to 2 bases and at J to 4 bases, leaving 9 bases not matched to a gene. CDR3 length equals 17 residues. The CDR3 DNA follows: TGTGCCATCAGTGAGACCCAGACTAGCGGGAGTATATACGAGCAGTACTTC. As protein: CAISETQTSGSIYEQYF.

The J gene is TRBJ2-7, the V gene TRBV6-6; 11 bases match TRBD1. The CDR3 has 14 residues. Germline lookup yields CDR1 MNHNY and CDR2 SVGAGI (reference sequence). After removal of 7 bases from V and 3 bases from J, the junction contained 5 bases not matched to a gene. The CDR3 nucleotides are TGTGCCAGCATCAGCGGGACAGGGGGCTACGAGCAGTACTTC. Protein sequence: CASISGTGGYEQYF.

The chain joins TRBV18 to TRBJ1-1; no reliable D call. Germline CDR1 and CDR2: KGHSH and LQKENI. The CDR3 contains 15 residues. Trimming cost V 2 bases and J 0 bases, with 10 bases left between them. CDR3 sequence reads: CASSPDLSLNTEAFF. The CDR3 DNA sequence: TGTGCCAGCTCACCAGATCTGAGCCTGAACACTGAAGCTTTCTTT. Full variable domain (remainder filled in from reference TRBV18 and TRBJ1-1): NAGVMQNPRHLVRRRGQEARLRCSPMKGHSHVYWYRQLPEEGLKFMVYLQKENIIDESGMPKERFSAEFPKEGPSILRIQQVVRGDSAAYFCASSPDLSLNTEAFFGQGTRLTVV.

This rearrangement joins TRBV11-2 to TRBJ2-2; 7 bases match TRBD1. Germline lookup yields CDR1 SGHAT and CDR2 FQNNGV. The V gene end was trimmed by 8 bases and the J gene end by 4 bases; junction bases not matched to a gene: 10. The CDR3 length is 15 residues. CDR3: CASLFSPGGTGELFF. CDR3 sequence (DNA): TGTGCCAGCCTATTTTCACCAGGGGGCACCGGGGAGCTGTTTTTT. Complete variable domain (other parts from reference TRBV11-2 and TRBJ2-2): EAGVAQSPRYKIIEKRQSVAFWCNPISGHATLYWYQQILGQGPKLLIQFQNNGVVDDSQLPKDRFSAERLKGVDSTLKIQPAKLEDSAVYLCASLFSPGGTGELFFGEGSRLTVL.

CDR3 sequence reads: CASSPTGGIEKLFF. In nucleotides, the CDR3 is TGTGCCAGCAGCCCCACAGGGGGAATCGAAAAACTGTTTTTT. The V gene is TRBV6-6, the J gene TRBJ1-4; TRBD1 matches at 8 bases. V dropped 6 bases and J dropped 8; count of bases not matched to a gene: 8. CDR1 is MNHNY and CDR2 is SVGAGI in the germline V gene (reference sequence). CDR3 size: 14 residues.

The gene calls are TRBV9 and TRBJ2-1; 9 bases align to TRBD1. The CDR3 length is 15 residues. The J segment lost 4 bases and the V segment lost 4 bases, leaving 6 bases of the junction unmatched. Germline CDR1 SGDLS, CDR2 YYNGEE. The CDR3 is CASSRTGGAYNEQFF. CDR3 nucleotides: TGTGCCAGCAGCCGAACAGGGGGCGCTTACAATGAGCAGTTCTTC.